Sequencing of this T cell receptor beta chain was carried out in a study of blood T cells in healthy people across ages. Findings and caveats of the study: Correlation between TCR beta diversity and naive T cell percentage was strong.

This clonotype was seen more than once but under ten times. The antigen remains undetermined. Primers used in a second PCR of roughly 6 to 12 cycles were a sample-barcoded 5' primer and a J-beta primer mix. A 12-random-nucleotide template-switch adaptor tagged each cDNA molecule. MiXCR was run by TCRdb on the 5' RACE reads, yielding one entry per CDR3 protein. The sample lists 870,000 or so distinct CDR3 sequences; about 28% were seen once. Total RNA, at least 5 micrograms per sample, came from PBMCs. The CDR3 spans 15 residues. V shed 0 bases and J 11 bases; nucleotides not matched to a gene: 8. Germline assignment: CDR1 ENHRY and CDR2 SYGVKD.

The sequencing sample was made of blood. This receptor was obtained from a woman aged 80 or over in good health. This chain connects TRBV10-3 to TRBJ2-3, with 10 bases identical to TRBD2. CDR3 residues: CAISESKLAGWEQYF. The CDR3 DNA follows: TGTGCCATCAGTGAGTCGAAACTAGCGGGGTGGGAGCAGTATTTT.